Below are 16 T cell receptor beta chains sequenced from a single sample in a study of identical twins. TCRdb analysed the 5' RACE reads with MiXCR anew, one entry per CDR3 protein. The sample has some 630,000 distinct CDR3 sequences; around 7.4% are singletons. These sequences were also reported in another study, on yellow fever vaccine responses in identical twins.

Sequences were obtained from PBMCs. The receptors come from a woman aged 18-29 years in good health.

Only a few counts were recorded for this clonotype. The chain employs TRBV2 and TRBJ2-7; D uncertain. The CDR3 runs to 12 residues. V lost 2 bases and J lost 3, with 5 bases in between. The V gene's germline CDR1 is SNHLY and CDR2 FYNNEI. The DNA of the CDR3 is TGTGCCAGCAGTGAAAAGAGCTACGAGCAGTACGTC. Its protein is CASSEKSYEQYV.

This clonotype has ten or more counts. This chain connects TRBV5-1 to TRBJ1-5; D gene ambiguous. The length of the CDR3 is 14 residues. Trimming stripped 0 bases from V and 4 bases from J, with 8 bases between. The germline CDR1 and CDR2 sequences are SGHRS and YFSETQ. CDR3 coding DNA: TGCGCCAGCAGCTTGGGGTTGGGGAATCAGCCCCAGCATTTT. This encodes CASSLGLGNQPQHF.

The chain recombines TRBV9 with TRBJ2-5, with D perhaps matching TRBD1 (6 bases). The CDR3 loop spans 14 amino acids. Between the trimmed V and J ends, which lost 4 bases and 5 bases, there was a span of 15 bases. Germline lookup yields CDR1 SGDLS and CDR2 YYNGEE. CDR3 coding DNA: TGTGCCAGCAGCATAACAGGGTTGCTGGAGACCCAGTACTTC. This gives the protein CASSITGLLETQYF. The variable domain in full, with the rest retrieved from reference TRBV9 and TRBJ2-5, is DSGVTQTPKHLITATGQRVTLRCSPRSGDLSVYWYQQSLDQGLQFLIQYYNGEERAKGNILERFSAQQFPDLHSELNLSSLELGDSALYFCASSITGLLETQYFGPGTRLLVL.

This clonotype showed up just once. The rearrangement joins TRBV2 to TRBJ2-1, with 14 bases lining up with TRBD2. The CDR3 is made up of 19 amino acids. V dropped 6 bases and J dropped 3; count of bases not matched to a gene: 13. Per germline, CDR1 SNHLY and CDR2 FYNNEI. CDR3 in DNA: TGTGCCAGCAGGAAAACAGGACTAGCGGGAGGTCTGGGCTACAATGAGCAGTTCTTC. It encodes CASRKTGLAGGLGYNEQFF.

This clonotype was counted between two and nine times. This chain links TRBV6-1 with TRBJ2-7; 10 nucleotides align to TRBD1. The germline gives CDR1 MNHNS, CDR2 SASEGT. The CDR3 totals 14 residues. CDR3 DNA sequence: TGTGCCAGCAGTGAAGCCAGACAGGGGGCCCCCCGGGACGTC. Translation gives CASSEARQGAPRDV.

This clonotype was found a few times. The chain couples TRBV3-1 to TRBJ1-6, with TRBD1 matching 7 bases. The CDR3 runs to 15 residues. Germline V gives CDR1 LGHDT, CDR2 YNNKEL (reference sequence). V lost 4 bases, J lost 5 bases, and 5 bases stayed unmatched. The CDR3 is CASSPTGVDNSPLHF. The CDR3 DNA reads TGTGCCAGCAGCCCAACAGGGGTAGATAATTCACCCCTCCACTTT.

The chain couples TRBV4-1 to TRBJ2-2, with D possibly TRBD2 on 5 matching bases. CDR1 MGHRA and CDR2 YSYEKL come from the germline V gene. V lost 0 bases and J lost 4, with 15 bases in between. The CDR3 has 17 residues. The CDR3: CASSQDRGRVATGELFF. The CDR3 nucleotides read TGCGCCAGCAGCCAAGATCGAGGGCGGGTGGCCACCGGGGAGCTGTTTTTT.

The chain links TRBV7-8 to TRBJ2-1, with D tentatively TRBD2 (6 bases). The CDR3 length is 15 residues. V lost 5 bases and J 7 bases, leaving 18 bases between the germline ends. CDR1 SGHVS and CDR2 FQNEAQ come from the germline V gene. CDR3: CASSLFTGSLNEQFF. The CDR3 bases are TGTGCCAGCAGCCTATTCACCGGGAGTCTAAATGAGCAGTTCTTC.

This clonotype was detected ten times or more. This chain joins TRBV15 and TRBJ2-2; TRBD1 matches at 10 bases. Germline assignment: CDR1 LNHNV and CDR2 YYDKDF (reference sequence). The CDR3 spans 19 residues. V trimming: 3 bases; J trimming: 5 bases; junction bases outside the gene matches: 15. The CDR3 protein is CATSRQRTGTGELTGELFF. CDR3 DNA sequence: TGTGCCACCAGCAGGCAACGAACCGGGACAGGGGAGCTTACCGGGGAGCTGTTTTTT.

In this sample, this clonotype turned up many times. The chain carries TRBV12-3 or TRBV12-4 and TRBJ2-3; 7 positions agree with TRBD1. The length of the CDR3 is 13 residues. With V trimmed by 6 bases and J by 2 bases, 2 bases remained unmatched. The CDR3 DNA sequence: TGTGCCAGCAGAAGGGGGCTCACAGATACGCAGTATTTT. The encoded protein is CASRRGLTDTQYF.

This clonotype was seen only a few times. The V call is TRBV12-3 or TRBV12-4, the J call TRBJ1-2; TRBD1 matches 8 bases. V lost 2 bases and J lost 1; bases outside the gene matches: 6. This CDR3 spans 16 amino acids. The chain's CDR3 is CASSLTRTGNNYGYTF. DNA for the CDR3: TGTGCCAGCAGTTTAACACGGACAGGGAATAACTATGGCTACACCTTC.

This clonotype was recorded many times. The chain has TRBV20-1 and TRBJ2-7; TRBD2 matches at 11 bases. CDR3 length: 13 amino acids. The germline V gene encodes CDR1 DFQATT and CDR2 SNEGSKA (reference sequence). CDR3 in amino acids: CSLAGGKSGEQYV. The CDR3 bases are TGCAGCCTAGCGGGGGGAAAATCGGGAGAGCAGTACGTC.

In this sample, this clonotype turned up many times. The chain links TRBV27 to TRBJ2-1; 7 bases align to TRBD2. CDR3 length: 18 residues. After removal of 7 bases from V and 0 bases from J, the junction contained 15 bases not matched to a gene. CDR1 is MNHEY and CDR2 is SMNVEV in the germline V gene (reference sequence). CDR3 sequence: CASMALLAAGSSYNEQFF. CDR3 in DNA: TGTGCCAGCATGGCGCTTCTAGCGGCGGGGAGCTCCTACAATGAGCAGTTCTTC.

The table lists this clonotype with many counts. This CDR3 reads CASSFQAFSTDTQYF. CDR3 sequence (DNA): TGTGCCAGCAGTTTTCAGGCGTTTAGCACAGATACGCAGTATTTT. This chain links TRBV28 with TRBJ2-3, with unresolved D. The CDR3 has 15 residues. Trimming pared 3 bases from V and 0 bases from J, leaving 10 bases between. Germline lookup yields CDR1 MDHEN and CDR2 SYDVKM.

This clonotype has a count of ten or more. The CDR3 reads CASSPQDRLNTEAFF. The CDR3 DNA sequence: TGTGCCAGCAGTCCGCAGGACAGGTTGAACACTGAAGCTTTCTTT. J is TRBJ1-1 and V is TRBV11-2; 7 nucleotides align to TRBD1. Trimming at V came to 6 bases and at J to 0 bases, leaving 7 bases not matched to a gene. Germline CDR1 reads SGHAT; CDR2 reads FQNNGV. The CDR3 loop spans 15 amino acids.

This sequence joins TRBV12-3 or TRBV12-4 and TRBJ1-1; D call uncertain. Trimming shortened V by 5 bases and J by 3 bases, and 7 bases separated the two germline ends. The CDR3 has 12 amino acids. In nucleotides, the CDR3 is TGTGCCAGCAGTCCCGTGGACACTGAAGCTTTCTTT. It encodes CASSPVDTEAFF.